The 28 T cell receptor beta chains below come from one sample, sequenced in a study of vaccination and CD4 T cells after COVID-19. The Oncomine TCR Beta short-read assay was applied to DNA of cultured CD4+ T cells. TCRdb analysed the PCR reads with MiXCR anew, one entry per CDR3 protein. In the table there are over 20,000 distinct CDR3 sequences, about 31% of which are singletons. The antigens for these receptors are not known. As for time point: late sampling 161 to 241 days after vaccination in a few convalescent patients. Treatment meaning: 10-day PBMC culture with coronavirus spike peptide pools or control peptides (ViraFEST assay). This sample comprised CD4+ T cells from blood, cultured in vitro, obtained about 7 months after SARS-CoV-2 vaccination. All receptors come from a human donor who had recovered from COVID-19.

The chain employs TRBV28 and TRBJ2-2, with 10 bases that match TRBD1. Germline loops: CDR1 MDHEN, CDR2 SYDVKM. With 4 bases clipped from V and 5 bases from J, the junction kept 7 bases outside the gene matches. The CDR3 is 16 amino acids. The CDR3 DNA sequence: TGTGCCAGCAGTTCACTAAGGACAGGGGGGACCGGGGAGCTGTTTTTT. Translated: CASSSLRTGGTGELFF.

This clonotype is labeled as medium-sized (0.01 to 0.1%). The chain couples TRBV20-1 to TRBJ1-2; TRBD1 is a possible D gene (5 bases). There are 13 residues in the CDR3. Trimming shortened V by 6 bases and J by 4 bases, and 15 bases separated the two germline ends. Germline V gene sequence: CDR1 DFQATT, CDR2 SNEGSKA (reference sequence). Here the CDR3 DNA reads TGCAGTGCGCATGTGGGGGGACTCTATGGCTACACCTTC. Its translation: CSAHVGGLYGYTF.

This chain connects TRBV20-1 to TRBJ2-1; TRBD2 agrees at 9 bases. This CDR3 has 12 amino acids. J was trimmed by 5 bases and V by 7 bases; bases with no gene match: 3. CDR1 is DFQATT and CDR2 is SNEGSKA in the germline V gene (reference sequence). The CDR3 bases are TGCAGTGAGCAGCGGGGGGACAATGAGCAGTTCTTC. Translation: CSEQRGDNEQFF.

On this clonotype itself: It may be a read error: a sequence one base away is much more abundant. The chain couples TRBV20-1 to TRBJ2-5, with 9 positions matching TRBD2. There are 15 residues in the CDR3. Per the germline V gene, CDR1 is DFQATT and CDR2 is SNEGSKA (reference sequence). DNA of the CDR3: TGCAGTGCTAGGAATTTAGCGGGAGTGGTAGAGACCCGGTACTTC. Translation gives CSARNLAGVVETRYF.

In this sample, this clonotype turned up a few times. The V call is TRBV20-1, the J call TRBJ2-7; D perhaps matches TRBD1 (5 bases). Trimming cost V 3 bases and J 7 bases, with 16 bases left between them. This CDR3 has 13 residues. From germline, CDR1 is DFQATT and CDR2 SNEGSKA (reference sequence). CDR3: CSASVQVTGEQYF. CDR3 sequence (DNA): TGCAGTGCTAGTGTACAGGTGACTGGGGAGCAGTACTTC.

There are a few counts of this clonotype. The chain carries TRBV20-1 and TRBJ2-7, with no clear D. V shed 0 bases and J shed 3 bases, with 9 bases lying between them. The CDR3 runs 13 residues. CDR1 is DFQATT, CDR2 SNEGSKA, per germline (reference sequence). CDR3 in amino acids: CSARETGIYEQYF. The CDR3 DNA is TGCAGTGCTAGAGAGACGGGTATCTACGAGCAGTACTTC.

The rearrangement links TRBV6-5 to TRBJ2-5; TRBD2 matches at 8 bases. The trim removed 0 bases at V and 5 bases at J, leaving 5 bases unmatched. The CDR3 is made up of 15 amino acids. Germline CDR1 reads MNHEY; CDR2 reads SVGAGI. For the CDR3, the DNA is TGTGCCAGCAGTTACTCGGGTAGCGGGATTGAGACCCAGTACTTC. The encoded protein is CASSYSGSGIETQYF.

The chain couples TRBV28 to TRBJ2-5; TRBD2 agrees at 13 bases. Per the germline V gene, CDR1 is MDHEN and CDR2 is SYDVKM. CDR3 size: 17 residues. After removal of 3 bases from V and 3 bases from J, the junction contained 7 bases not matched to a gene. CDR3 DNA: TGTGCCAGCAGTTTGCAACTAGCGGGAGGGCCAGAAGAGACCCAGTACTTC. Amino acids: CASSLQLAGGPEETQYF. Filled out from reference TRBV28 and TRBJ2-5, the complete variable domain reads DVKVTQSSRYLVKRTGEKVFLECVQDMDHENMFWYRQDPGLGLRLIYFSYDVKMKEKGDIPEGYSVSREKKERFSLILESASTNQTSMYLCASSLQLAGGPEETQYFGPGTRLLVL.

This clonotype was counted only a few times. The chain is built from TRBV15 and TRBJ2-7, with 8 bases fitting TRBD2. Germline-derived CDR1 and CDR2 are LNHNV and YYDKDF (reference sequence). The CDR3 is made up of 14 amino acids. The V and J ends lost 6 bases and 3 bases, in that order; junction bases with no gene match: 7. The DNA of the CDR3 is TGTGCCACCAGGGGTAGCGGGACGAACTACGAGCAGTACTTC. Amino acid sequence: CATRGSGTNYEQYF. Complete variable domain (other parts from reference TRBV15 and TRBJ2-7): DAMVIQNPRYQVTQFGKPVTLSCSQTLNHNVMYWYQQKSSQAPKLLFHYYDKDFNNEADTPDNFQSRRPNTSFCFLDIRSPGLGDTAMYLCATRGSGTNYEQYFGPGTRLTVT.

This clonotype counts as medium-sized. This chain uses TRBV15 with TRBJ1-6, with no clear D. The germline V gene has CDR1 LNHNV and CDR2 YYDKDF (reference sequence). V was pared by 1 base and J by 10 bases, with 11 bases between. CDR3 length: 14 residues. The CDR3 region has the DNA TGTGCCACCAGCAGAGTGGACGTGGGATCACCCCTCCACTTT. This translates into CATSRVDVGSPLHF.

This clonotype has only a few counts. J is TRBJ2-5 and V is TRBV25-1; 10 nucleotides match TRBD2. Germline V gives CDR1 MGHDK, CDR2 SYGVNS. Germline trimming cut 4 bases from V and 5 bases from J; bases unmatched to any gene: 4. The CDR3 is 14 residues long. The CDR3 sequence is CASSGLAGTETQYF. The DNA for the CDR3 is TGTGCCAGCAGTGGACTAGCGGGTACGGAGACCCAGTACTTC.

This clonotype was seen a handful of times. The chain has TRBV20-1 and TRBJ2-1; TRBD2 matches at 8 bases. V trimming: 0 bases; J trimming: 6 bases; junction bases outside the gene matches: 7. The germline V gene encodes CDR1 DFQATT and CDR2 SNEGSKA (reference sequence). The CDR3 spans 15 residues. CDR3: CSARDQGREGNEQFF. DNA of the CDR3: TGCAGTGCTAGAGATCAGGGACGGGAGGGCAATGAGCAGTTCTTC.

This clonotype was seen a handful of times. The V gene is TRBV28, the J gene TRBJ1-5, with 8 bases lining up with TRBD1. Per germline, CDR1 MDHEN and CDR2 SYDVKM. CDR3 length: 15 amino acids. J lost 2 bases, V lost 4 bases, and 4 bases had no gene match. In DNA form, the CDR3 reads TGTGCCAGCAGTTACGACAGGGGCGGCAATCAGCCCCAGCATTTT. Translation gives CASSYDRGGNQPQHF.

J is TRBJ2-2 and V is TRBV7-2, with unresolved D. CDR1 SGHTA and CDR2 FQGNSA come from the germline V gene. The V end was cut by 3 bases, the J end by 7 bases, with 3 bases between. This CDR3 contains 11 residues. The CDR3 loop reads CASSLSGELFF. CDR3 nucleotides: TGTGCCAGCAGCTTGAGCGGGGAGCTGTTTTTT.

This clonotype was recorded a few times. CDR3 residues: CASSGTSGWYQETQYF. The CDR3 DNA reads as TGTGCCAGCAGCGGGACTAGCGGGTGGTACCAAGAGACCCAGTACTTC. This chain joins TRBV7-9 and TRBJ2-5, with 12 nucleotides matching TRBD2. The CDR3 covers 16 residues. Per germline, CDR1 SEHNR and CDR2 FQNEAQ (reference sequence). The J segment lost 0 bases and the V segment lost 5 bases, leaving 4 bases of the junction unmatched.

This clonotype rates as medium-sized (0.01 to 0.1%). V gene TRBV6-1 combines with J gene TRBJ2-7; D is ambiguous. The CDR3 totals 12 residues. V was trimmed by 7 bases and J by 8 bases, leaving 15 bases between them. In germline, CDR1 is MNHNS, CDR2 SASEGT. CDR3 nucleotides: TGTGCCAGCACCTCTGGGATCGGGCAGCAGTACTTC. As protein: CASTSGIGQQYF.

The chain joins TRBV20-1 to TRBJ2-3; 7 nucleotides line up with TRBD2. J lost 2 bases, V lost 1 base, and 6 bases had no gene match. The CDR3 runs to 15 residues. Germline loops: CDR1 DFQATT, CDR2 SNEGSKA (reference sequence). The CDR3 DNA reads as TGCAGTGCTAGAGGGGAGCGGGGCCACACAGATACGCAGTATTTT. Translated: CSARGERGHTDTQYF.

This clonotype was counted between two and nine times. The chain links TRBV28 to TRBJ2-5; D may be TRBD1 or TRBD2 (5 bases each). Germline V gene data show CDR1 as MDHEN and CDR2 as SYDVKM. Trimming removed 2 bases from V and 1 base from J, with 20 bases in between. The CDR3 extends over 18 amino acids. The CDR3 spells CASSLPKPPGRSQETQYF. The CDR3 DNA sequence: TGTGCCAGCAGTTTACCCAAACCCCCGGGACGTAGCCAAGAGACCCAGTACTTC.

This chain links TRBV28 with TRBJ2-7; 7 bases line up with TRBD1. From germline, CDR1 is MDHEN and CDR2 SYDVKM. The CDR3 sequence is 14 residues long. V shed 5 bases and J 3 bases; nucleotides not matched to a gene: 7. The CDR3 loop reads CASSTLGTDYEQYF. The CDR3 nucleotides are TGTGCCAGCAGTACCCTAGGGACAGACTACGAGCAGTACTTC.

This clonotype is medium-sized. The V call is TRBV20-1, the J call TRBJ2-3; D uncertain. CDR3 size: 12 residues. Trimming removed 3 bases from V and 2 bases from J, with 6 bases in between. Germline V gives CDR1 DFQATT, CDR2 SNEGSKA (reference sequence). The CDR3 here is CSASPTTDTQYF. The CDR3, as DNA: TGCAGTGCTAGTCCAACCACAGATACGCAGTATTTT.

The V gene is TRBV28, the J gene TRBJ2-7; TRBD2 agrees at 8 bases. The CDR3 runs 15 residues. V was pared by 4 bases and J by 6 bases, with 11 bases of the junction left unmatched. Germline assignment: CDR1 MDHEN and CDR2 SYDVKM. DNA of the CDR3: TGTGCCAGCAGTTGGGATCCCGGGAGGGCCGGCGAGCAGTACTTC. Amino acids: CASSWDPGRAGEQYF. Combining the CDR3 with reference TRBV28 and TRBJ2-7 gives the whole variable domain DVKVTQSSRYLVKRTGEKVFLECVQDMDHENMFWYRQDPGLGLRLIYFSYDVKMKEKGDIPEGYSVSREKKERFSLILESASTNQTSMYLCASSWDPGRAGEQYFGPGTRLTVT.

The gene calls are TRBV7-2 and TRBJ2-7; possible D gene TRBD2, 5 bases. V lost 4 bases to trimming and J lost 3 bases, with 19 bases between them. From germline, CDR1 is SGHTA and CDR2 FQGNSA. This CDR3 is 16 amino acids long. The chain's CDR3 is CASSWVVGENNYEQYF. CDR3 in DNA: TGTGCCAGCAGCTGGGTCGTGGGAGAAAATAACTACGAGCAGTACTTC.

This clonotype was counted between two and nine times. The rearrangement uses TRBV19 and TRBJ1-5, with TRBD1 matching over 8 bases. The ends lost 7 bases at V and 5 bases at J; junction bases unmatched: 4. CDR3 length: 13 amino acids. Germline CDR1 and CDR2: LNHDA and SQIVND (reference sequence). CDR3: CASNRGQDQPQHF. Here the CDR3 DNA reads TGTGCCAGTAACAGGGGACAGGATCAGCCCCAGCATTTT.

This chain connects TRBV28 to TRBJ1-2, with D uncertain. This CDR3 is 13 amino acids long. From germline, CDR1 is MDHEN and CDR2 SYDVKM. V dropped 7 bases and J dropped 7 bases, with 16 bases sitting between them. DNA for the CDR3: TGTGCCAGCAATAGCGGACCTATATCTGGCTACACCTTC. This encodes CASNSGPISGYTF.

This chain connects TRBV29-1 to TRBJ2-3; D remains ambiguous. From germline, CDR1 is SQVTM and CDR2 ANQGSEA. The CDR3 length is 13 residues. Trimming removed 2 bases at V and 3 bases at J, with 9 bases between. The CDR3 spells CSVEYWGTDTQYF. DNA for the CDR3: TGCAGCGTTGAATATTGGGGTACAGATACGCAGTATTTT.

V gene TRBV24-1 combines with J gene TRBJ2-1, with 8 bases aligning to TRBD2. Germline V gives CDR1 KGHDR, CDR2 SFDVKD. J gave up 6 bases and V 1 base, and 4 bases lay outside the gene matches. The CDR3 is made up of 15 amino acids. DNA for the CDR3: TGTGCCACCAGTGATTTCAAGCGGGAGCGCAATGAGCAGTTCTTC. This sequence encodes CATSDFKRERNEQFF.

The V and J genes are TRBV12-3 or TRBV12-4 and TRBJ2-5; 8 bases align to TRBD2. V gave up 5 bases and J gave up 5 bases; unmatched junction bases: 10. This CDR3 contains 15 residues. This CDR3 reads CASSPREGEGETQYF. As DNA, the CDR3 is TGTGCCAGCAGTCCCCGGGAGGGAGAGGGGGAGACCCAGTACTTC.

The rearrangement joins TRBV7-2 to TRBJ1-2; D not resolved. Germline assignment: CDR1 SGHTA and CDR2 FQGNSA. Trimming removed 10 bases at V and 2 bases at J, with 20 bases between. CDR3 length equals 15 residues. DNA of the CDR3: TGTGCCATCAATCGCGGGCCGTTCCCAAACTATGGCTACACCTTC. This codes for CAINRGPFPNYGYTF.